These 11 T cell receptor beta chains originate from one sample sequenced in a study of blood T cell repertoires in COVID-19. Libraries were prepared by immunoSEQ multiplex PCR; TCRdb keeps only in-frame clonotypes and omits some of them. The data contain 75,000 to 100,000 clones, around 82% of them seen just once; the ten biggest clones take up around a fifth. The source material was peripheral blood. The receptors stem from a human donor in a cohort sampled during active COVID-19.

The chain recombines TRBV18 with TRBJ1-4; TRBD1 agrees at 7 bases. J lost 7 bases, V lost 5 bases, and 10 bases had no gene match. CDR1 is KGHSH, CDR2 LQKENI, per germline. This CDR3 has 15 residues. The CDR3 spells CASSDDRALGEKLFF. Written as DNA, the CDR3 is TGTGCCAGCTCAGACGACAGGGCGTTAGGTGAAAAACTGTTTTTT.

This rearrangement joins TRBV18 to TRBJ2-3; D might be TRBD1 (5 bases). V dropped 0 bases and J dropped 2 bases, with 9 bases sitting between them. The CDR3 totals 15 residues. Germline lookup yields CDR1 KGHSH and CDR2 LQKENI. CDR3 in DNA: TGTGCCAGCTCACCACCCAGCAGGGCCACAGATACGCAGTATTTT. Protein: CASSPPSRATDTQYF.

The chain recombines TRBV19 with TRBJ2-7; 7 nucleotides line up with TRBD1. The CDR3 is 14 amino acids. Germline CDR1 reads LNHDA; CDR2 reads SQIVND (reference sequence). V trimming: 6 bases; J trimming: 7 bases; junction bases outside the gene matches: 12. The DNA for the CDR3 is TGTGCCAGTAGCCCCCGGGACAGTCGAAGAGAGCAGTACTTC. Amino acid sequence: CASSPRDSRREQYF.

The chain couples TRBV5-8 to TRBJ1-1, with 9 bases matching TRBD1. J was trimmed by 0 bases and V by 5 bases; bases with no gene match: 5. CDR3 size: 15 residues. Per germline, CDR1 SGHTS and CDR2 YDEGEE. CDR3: CASRLRTGVNTEAFF. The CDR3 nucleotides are TGTGCCAGCAGACTTCGGACAGGGGTGAACACTGAAGCTTTCTTT.

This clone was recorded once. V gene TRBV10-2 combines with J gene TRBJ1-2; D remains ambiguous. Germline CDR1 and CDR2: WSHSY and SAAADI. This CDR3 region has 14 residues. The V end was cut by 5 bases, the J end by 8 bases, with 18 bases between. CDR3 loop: CASSLALVIGGYTF. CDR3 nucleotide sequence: TGCGCCAGCAGTCTGGCGTTGGTAATCGGGGGCTACACCTTC.

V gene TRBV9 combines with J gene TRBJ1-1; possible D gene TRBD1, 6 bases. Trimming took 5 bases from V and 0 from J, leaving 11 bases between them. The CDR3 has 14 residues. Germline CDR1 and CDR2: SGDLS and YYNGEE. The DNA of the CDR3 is TGTGCCAGCAGTTTCAGACAGGTGAACACTGAAGCTTTCTTT. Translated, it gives CASSFRQVNTEAFF.

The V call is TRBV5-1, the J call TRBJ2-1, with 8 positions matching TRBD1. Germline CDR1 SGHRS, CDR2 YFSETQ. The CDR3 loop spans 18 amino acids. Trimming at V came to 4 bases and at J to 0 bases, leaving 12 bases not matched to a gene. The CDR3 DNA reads TGCGCCAGCAGCCTAAACCCAACAGGGGGTAGCTCCTACAATGAGCAGTTCTTC. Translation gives CASSLNPTGGSSYNEQFF.

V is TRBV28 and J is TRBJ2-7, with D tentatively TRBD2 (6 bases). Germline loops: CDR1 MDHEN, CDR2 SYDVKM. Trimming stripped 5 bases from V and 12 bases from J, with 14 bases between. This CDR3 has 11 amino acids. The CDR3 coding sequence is TGTGCCAGCAGTGTAACCGGGAGCACGTACTTC. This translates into CASSVTGSTYF.

The DNA for the CDR3 is TGTGCCAGCAGACCCGGGACAGGGGGAACCGGGGAGCTGTTTTTT. Protein sequence: CASRPGTGGTGELFF. The chain recombines TRBV2 with TRBJ2-2, with 11 nucleotides matching TRBD1. The CDR3 runs to 15 residues. The J segment lost 5 bases and the V segment lost 6 bases, leaving 5 bases of the junction unmatched. Germline V gives CDR1 SNHLY, CDR2 FYNNEI.

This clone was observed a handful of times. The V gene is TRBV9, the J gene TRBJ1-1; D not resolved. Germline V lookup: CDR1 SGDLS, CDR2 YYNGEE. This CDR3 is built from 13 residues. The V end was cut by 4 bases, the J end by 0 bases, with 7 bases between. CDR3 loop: CASSRLMNTEAFF. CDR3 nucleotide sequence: TGTGCCAGCAGCCGTCTTATGAACACTGAAGCTTTCTTT.

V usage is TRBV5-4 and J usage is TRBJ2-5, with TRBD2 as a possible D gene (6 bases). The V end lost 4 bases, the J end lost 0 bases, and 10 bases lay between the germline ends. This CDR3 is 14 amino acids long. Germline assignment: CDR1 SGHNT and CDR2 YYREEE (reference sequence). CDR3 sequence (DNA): TGTGCCAGCAGCGTCCGGGGGAACCAAGAGACCCAGTACTTC. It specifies CASSVRGNQETQYF.